This is a list of T cell receptor beta chains from one sample in a study of Graves' ophthalmopathy and Graves' hyperthyroidism. TCRdb processed the multiplex PCR reads anew with MiXCR; each CDR3 protein has one entry. The sample comprises a few hundred thousand distinct CDR3 sequences, about a sixth of which are singletons, and 2.4% rests with the top ten. Source material: peripheral blood. All receptors come from an adult woman with stable Graves' hyperthyroidism. Each CDR3 is given with its conserved first and last residue. D genes are given only for firm matches. Size values are once, few and many counts, or a class for expanded clones, and some rows have none.

>TRBJ1-2|TRBV5-6|TRBD1|-
CASSYGQGLSYTF
TGTGCCAGCAGCTATGGACAGGGCCTGAGCTACACCTTC
>TRBJ1-1|TRBV18|-|-
CASSPSWDNTEAFF
TGTGCCAGCTCACCAAGCTGGGACAACACTGAAGCTTTCTTT
>TRBJ2-2|TRBV9|-|-
CASSPWGTFNTGELFF
TGTGCCAGCAGCCCTTGGGGGACCTTTAATACCGGGGAGCTGTTTTTT
>TRBJ2-5|TRBV7-6|TRBD2|many
CASSQGLAGLETQYF
TGTGCCAGCAGCCAAGGACTAGCGGGATTGGAGACCCAGTACTTC
>TRBJ2-3|TRBV12-3/TRBV12-4|TRBD2|few
CASRGSGTSVADTQYF
TGTGCCAGCAGGGGATCCGGGACTAGCGTCGCAGATACGCAGTATTTT
>TRBJ2-2|TRBV11-1|-|-
CASSLGPVGVTGELLF
TGTGCCAGCAGCTTAGGGCCAGTGGGAGTTACCGGGGAGCTGCTTTTT
>TRBJ1-1|TRBV29-1|TRBD1|many
CSAQGAGNTEAFF
TGCAGCGCACAGGGGGCAGGGAACACTGAAGCTTTCTTT
>TRBJ2-2|TRBV19|-|many
CASSPGAYTPTGELFF
TGTGCCAGTAGCCCAGGGGCCTATACACCCACCGGGGAGCTGTTTTTT
>TRBJ1-5|TRBV2|TRBD1|many
CASSSQGGDQPQHF
TGTGCCAGCAGCTCTCAGGGGGGCGATCAGCCCCAGCATTTT
>TRBJ2-5|TRBV7-9|TRBD1|-
CASSHPGQGSQETQYF
TGTGCCAGCAGCCACCCGGGACAGGGGTCCCAAGAGACCCAGTACTTC
>TRBJ2-7|TRBV12-3/TRBV12-4|TRBD2|many
CASSHSTSGSSYEQYF
TGTGCCAGCAGCCACAGCACTAGCGGGAGTTCATACGAGCAGTACTTC
>TRBJ1-3|TRBV29-1|TRBD1|many
CSAETTGGFGNTIYF
TGCAGCGCGGAGACTACAGGGGGCTTTGGAAACACCATATATTTT
>TRBJ1-1|TRBV6-2/TRBV6-3|TRBD1|-
CASSTPASRDRMTLWDTEAFF
TGTGCCAGCAGTACTCCCGCGTCCCGGGACAGGATGACCCTGTGGGACACTGAAGCTTTCTTT
>TRBJ2-7|TRBV11-2|-|many
CASSSRVFSSYEQYF
TGTGCCAGCAGCTCCAGGGTTTTCAGCTCCTACGAGCAGTACTTC
>TRBJ2-2|TRBV14|-|many
CASSHGVGTSVTGELFF
TGTGCCAGCAGCCATGGCGTAGGAACCTCAGTCACCGGGGAGCTGTTTTTT
>TRBJ2-2|TRBV5-5|-|many
CASSFMSGELFF
TGTGCCAGCAGCTTTATGTCCGGGGAGCTGTTTTTT
>TRBJ1-5|TRBV12-3/TRBV12-4|-|many
CASSLGDPPQHF
TGTGCCAGCAGTTTGGGGGATCCGCCCCAGCATTTT
>TRBJ2-2|TRBV30|TRBD2|-
CAWARGGGSTGELFF
TGTGCCTGGGCCCGTGGGGGGGGTTCCACCGGGGAGCTGTTTTTT
>TRBJ2-7|TRBV13|TRBD1|many
CASSGGTGRSIYEQYF
TGTGCCAGCAGCGGCGGGACAGGGAGGTCCATCTACGAGCAGTACTTC
>TRBJ2-7|TRBV7-2|-|many
CASSPDLASYEQYF
TGTGCCAGCAGCCCCGACTTGGCCTCCTACGAGCAGTACTTC
>TRBJ2-7|TRBV14|TRBD1|-
CASSQGTGGYEQYF
TGTGCCAGCAGCCAAGGGACAGGGGGCTACGAGCAGTACTTC
>TRBJ1-1|TRBV10-3|-|many
CAISGANTEAFF
TGTGCCATCAGTGGGGCGAACACTGAAGCTTTCTTT
>TRBJ2-7|TRBV6-1|-|many
CASSPEGLFIYEQYF
TGTGCCAGCAGTCCGGAGGGTCTTTTTATCTACGAGCAGTACTTC
>TRBJ2-4|TRBV27|-|-
CASSWDAQNIKYF
TGTGCCAGCAGCTGGGACGCCCAAAACATTAAGTACTTC
>TRBJ2-7|TRBV6-1|TRBD1|many
CASSKGQGKEQYF
TGTGCCAGCAGTAAGGGACAGGGTAAGGAGCAGTACTTC
>TRBJ1-2|TRBV28|-|many
CASSPAGGYGYTF
TGTGCCAGCAGTCCGGCCGGGGGCTATGGCTACACCTTC
>TRBJ1-1|TRBV20-1|-|many
CSARDPCGNTEAFF
TGCAGTGCTAGAGATCCCTGCGGGAACACTGAAGCTTTCTTT
>TRBJ2-2|TRBV6-2/TRBV6-3|TRBD2|many
CASSSLRSSGQNTGELFF
TGTGCCAGCAGTTCGCTTCGTTCTAGCGGCCAGAACACCGGGGAGCTGTTTTTT
>TRBJ1-5|TRBV20-1|-|-
CSASTGKGQPQHF
TGCAGTGCTAGTACAGGGAAGGGTCAGCCCCAGCATTTT
>TRBJ1-1|TRBV30|-|-
CAWSVQADTEAFF
TGTGCCTGGAGTGTCCAGGCAGACACTGAAGCTTTCTTT
>TRBJ2-2|TRBV12-3/TRBV12-4|-|many
CASSTPLGVSTGELFF
TGTGCCAGCAGTACACCGCTGGGGGTGAGCACCGGGGAGCTGTTTTTT
>TRBJ2-4|TRBV28|-|many
CASRDGGGNIQYF
TGTGCCAGCAGGGACGGAGGTGGAAACATTCAGTACTTC
>TRBJ2-7|TRBV24-1|-|few
CATSDPSEAPGGQYF
TGTGCCACCAGTGACCCATCGGAGGCACCCGGGGGGCAGTACTTC
>TRBJ2-7|TRBV28|TRBD1|many
CASSPRSLRDRVWCEQYF
TGTGCCAGCAGTCCCCGATCGCTCCGGGACAGGGTTTGGTGCGAGCAGTACTTC
>TRBJ2-5|TRBV5-6|TRBD2|-
CASSSGTSGRKETQYF
TGTGCCAGCAGCTCCGGGACTAGCGGGAGAAAAGAGACCCAGTACTTC
>TRBJ2-7|TRBV7-2|TRBD2|-
CASSQGLAGGKREQYF
TGTGCCAGCAGCCAGGGACTAGCGGGAGGGAAGAGGGAGCAGTACTTC
>TRBJ1-1|TRBV2|-|many
CASVRGMNTEAFF
TGTGCCAGCGTTCGGGGAATGAACACTGAAGCTTTCTTT
>TRBJ2-7|TRBV6-5|TRBD1|many
CASSPGTDHYEQYF
TGTGCCAGCAGTCCCGGGACAGACCACTACGAGCAGTACTTC
>TRBJ1-6|TRBV30|TRBD1|-
CAWSLSDRESPLHF
TGTGCCTGGAGCCTTTCGGACAGGGAATCACCCCTCCACTTT
>TRBJ1-2|TRBV5-1|-|many
CASSSEVRGNGYTF
TGCGCCAGCAGCTCAGAGGTCAGGGGAAACGGCTACACCTTC
>TRBJ2-7|TRBV10-1|TRBD1|few
CASSGTGADEQYF
TGCGCCAGCTCCGGGACAGGGGCTGACGAGCAGTACTTC
>TRBJ2-3|TRBV9|-|-
CASSFGGHPTDTQYF
TGTGCCAGCAGCTTCGGGGGGCATCCCACAGATACGCAGTATTTT
>TRBJ2-6|TRBV28|-|few
CASSFRGGANVLTF
TGTGCCAGCAGTTTCAGGGGTGGGGCCAACGTCCTGACTTTC
>TRBJ2-7|TRBV9|TRBD2|-
CASSRGRTSGYEQYF
TGTGCCAGCAGCCGGGGTAGGACTAGCGGCTACGAGCAGTACTTC